This paragraph covers one TCR beta chain sequence. The cohort comprised adults aged 18 to 89 years residing in approximately 25 US areas. Cohort allocation depended upon clinical history that participants reported. This sample is drawn from a study of blood T cell repertoires in COVID-19. Study-wide context: Symptom resolution, clearance, or two negative PCRs marked the recovered donors of Cohort 3. T cells, B-cell-depleted T cells, or PBMCs provided the cDNA or gDNA that served as material.

TCRdb keeps only in-frame clones here, not all; method: immunoSEQ multiplex PCR. This table holds approximately 250,000 clones, around nine tenths found once. The sequencing sample was made of PBMCs or T cells enriched from blood (not recorded which). This receptor was obtained from a woman aged 60-75 years in a cohort exposed to, infected with or recovered from COVID-19 (not recorded which).

The CDR3: CASSFWLGGSYEQYF. DNA for the CDR3: TGTGCCAGCAGTTTCTGGCTAGGAGGCTCCTACGAGCAGTACTTC. This chain links TRBV28 with TRBJ2-7, with D possibly matching TRBD2 (5 bases). The CDR3 has 15 amino acids. CDR1 is MDHEN and CDR2 is SYDVKM in the germline V gene. V lost 3 bases to trimming and J lost 0 bases, with 12 bases between them. Full variable domain (outside the CDR3, taken from reference TRBV28 and TRBJ2-7): DVKVTQSSRYLVKRTGEKVFLECVQDMDHENMFWYRQDPGLGLRLIYFSYDVKMKEKGDIPEGYSVSREKKERFSLILESASTNQTSMYLCASSFWLGGSYEQYFGPGTRLTVT.